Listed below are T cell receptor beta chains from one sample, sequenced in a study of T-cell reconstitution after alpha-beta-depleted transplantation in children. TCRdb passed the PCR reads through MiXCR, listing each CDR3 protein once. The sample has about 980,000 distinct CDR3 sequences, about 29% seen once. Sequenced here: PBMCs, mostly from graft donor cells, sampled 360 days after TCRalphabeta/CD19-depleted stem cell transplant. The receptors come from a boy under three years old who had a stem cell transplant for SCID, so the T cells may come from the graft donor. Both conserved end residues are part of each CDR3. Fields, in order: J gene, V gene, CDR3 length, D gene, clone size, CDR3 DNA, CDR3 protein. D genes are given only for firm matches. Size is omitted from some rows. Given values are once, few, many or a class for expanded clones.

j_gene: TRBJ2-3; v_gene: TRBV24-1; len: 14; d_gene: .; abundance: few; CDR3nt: TGTGCCACCAGTGACCGACTAAGCACAGATACGCAGTATTTT; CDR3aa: CATSDRLSTDTQYF
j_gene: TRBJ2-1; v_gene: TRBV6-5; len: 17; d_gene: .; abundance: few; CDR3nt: TGTGCCAGCAGTTACTCGGGTAGCCGCGTCTCCTACAATGAGCAGTTCTTC; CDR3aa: CASSYSGSRVSYNEQFF
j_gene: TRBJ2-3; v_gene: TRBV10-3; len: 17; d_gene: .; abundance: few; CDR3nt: TGTGCCATCAGTGAGTTTGACGACGGCCGCCCCACAGATACGCAGTATTTT; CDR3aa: CAISEFDDGRPTDTQYF
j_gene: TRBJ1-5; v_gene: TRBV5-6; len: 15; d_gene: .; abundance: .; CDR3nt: TGTGCCAGCAGCTTGCGGGGAATTAGCAATCAGCCCCAGCATTTT; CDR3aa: CASSLRGISNQPQHF
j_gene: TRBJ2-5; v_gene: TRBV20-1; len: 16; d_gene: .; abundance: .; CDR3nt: TGCAGTGCTAGCCTAACCCCCGCAGGGGACCGGGAGACCCAGTACTTC; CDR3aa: CSASLTPAGDRETQYF
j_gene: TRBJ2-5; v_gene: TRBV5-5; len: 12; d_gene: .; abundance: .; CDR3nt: TGTGCCAGCAGCTTTTATAGTGAGACCCAGTACTTC; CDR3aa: CASSFYSETQYF
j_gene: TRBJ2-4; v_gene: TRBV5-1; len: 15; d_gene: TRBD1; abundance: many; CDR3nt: TGCGCCAGCAGCTACAGACAGGGGGATGGAAACATTCAGTACTTC; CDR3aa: CASSYRQGDGNIQYF
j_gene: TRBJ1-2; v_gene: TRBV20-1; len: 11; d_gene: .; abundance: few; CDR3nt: TGCAGTGCTAGAGAGGGCTGGGGCTACACCTTC; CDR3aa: CSAREGWGYTF
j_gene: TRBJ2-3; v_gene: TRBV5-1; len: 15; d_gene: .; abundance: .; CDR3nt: TGCGCCAGCAACCGGGGGGCGGAACTCACAGATACGCAGTATTTT; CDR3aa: CASNRGAELTDTQYF
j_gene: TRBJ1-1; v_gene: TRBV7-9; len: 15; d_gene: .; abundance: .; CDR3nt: TGTGCCAGCAGCTTATTGAGGGGCGCGGGCACTGAAGCTTTCTTT; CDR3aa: CASSLLRGAGTEAFF
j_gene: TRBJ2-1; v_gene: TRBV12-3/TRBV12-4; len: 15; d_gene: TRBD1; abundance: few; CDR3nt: TGTGCCAGCAGTTTCCACTTAGACCTACAGGGGGTGCAGTTCTTC; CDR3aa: CASSFHLDLQGVQFF
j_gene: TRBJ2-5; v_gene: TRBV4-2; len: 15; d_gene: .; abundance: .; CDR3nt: TGTGCCAGCAGTCCGAAGCACAGGTACCAAGAGACCCAGTACTTC; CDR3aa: CASSPKHRYQETQYF
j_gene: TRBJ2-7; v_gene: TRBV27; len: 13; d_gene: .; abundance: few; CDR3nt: TGTGCCAGCAGTGTGGCAGAATACTACGAGCAGTACTTC; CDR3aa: CASSVAEYYEQYF
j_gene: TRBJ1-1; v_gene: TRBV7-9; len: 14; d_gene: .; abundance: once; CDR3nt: TGTGCCAGCAGCAACACCGGGACATACACTGAAGCTTTCTTT; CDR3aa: CASSNTGTYTEAFF
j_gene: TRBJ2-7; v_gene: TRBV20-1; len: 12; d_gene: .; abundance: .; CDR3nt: TGCAGTGCTGCCAAGGGGCAGTACGAGCAGTACTTC; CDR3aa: CSAAKGQYEQYF
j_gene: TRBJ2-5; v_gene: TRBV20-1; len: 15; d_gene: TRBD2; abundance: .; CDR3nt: TGCAGTGCTAGAGTACTAGCGGGGGACCAAGAGACCCAGTACTTC; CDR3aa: CSARVLAGDQETQYF
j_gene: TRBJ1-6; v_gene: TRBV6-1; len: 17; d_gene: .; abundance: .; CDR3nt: TGTGCCAGCAGTGTGGCTCGGGCTGACAAACGTAATTCACCCCTCCACTTT; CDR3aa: CASSVARADKRNSPLHF
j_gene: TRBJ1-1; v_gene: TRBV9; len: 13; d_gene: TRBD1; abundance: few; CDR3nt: TGTGCCAGCAGCCCCCGACCGGGACAGGAAGCTTTCTTT; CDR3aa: CASSPRPGQEAFF
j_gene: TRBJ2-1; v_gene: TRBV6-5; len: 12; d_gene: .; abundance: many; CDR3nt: TGTGCCAGCCGTGACTCCTACAATGAGCAGTTCTTC; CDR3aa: CASRDSYNEQFF
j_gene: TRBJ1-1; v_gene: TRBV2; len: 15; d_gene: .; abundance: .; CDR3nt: TGTGCCAGCACCGGAAGAGGGGAGGGGGGGACTGAAGCTTTCTTT; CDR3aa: CASTGRGEGGTEAFF
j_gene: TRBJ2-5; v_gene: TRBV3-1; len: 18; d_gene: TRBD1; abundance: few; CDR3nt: TGTGCCAGCAGCCATTCACGTCGACAAGGGGGCAAAGAAGAGACCCAGTACTTC; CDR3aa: CASSHSRRQGGKEETQYF
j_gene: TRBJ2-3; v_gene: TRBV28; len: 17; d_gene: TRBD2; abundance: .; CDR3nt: TGTGCCAGCAGTGACCCAGGGCGGGGGGCGCGCACAGATACGCAGTATTTT; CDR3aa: CASSDPGRGARTDTQYF
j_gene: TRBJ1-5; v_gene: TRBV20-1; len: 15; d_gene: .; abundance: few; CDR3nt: TGCAGTGCTAGCCGCCCAGGGAATAGCAATCAGCCCCAGCATTTT; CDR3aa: CSASRPGNSNQPQHF
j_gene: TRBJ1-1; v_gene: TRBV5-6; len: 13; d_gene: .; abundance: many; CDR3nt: TGTGCCAGCCGGGAAGGGTGGAACACTGAAGCTTTCTTT; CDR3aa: CASREGWNTEAFF
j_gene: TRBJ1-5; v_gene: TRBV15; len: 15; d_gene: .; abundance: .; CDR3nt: TGTGCCACCAGCAGAGATCAAGGGGCTAATCAGCCCCAGCATTTT; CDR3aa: CATSRDQGANQPQHF
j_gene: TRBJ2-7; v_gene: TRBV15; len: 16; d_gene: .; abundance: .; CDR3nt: TGTGCCACCAGCAGAGAACAATCGGGGGTCCCCTACGAGCAGTACTTC; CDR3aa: CATSREQSGVPYEQYF
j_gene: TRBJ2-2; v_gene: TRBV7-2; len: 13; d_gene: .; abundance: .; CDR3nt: TGTGCCAGCAGCTCCACCCGTACCGGGGAGCTGTTTTTT; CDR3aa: CASSSTRTGELFF
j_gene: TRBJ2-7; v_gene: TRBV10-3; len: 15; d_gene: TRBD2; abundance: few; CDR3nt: TGTGCCATCAGTGAGTCGACGGGACTAGCCTACGAGCAGTACTTC; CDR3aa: CAISESTGLAYEQYF
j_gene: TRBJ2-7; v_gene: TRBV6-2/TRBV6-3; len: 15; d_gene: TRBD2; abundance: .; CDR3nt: TGTGCCAGCAGTCCAGGACTAGCGAGGGCCTACGAGCAGTACTTC; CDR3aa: CASSPGLARAYEQYF
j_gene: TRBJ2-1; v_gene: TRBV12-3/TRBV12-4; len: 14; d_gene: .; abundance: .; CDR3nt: TGTGCCAGCAGTTTAACGGGCCTCTACAATGAGCAGTTCTTC; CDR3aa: CASSLTGLYNEQFF
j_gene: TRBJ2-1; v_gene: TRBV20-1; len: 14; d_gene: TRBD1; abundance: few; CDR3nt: TGCAGTGCTGGAACGGACAGGGAGGATAGTGAGCAGTTCTTC; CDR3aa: CSAGTDREDSEQFF
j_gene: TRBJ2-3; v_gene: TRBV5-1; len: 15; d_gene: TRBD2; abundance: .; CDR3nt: TGCGCCAGCAGCTTGGAGCTAGCGGTCACAGATACGCAGTATTTT; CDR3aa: CASSLELAVTDTQYF
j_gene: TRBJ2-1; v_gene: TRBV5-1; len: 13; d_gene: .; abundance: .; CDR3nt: TGCGCCAGCAGCACGGGACCGAACAATGAGCAGTTCTTC; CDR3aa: CASSTGPNNEQFF
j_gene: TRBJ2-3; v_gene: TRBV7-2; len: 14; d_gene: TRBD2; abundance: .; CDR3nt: TGTGCCAGCTACCAAGCGGGGGGGCCCGGTACGCAGTATTTT; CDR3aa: CASYQAGGPGTQYF
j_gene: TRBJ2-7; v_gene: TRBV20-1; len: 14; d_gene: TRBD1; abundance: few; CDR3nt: TGCAGTGCTAGCGGCGGGACAGGTGGGCTCGAGCAGTACTTC; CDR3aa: CSASGGTGGLEQYF
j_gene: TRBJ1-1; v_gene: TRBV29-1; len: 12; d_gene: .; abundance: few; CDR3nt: TGCAGCGCCAGCCTCCTGAACACTGAAGCTTTCTTT; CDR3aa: CSASLLNTEAFF
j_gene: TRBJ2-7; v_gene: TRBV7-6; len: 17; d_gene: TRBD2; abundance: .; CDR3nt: TGTGCCAGCAGCCGAGGACTAGCGGGGGGAATAATCTACGAGCAGTACTTC; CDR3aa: CASSRGLAGGIIYEQYF
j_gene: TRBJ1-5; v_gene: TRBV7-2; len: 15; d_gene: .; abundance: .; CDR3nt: TGTGCCAGCAGCTTAGCATCGGCAGGCGTTGCGCCCCAGCATTTT; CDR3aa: CASSLASAGVAPQHF
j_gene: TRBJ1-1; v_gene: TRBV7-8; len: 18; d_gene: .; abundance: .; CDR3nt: TGTGCCAGCAGCTTCGACGGGCATAGGAGGGACGTAAACACTGAAGCTTTCTTT; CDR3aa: CASSFDGHRRDVNTEAFF
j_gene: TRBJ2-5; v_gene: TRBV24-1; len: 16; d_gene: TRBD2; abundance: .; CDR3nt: TGTGCCACCCCCGCCGGGGGGGCCCCTAAAAGTCAGGACCAGTACTTC; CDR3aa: CATPAGGAPKSQDQYF
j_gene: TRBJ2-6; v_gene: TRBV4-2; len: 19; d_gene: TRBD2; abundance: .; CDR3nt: TGTGCCAGCAGCCAGGGACTAGCGTACTTTTACTCTGGGGCCAACGTCCTGACTTTC; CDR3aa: CASSQGLAYFYSGANVLTF
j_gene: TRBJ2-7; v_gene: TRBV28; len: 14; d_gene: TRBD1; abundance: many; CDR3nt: TGTGCCAGCAGGAGAAGGGACAGGGTCTACGAGCAGTACTTC; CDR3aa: CASRRRDRVYEQYF
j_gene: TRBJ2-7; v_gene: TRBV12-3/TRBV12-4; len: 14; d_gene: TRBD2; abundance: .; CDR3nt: TGTGCCAGCAGGCCGGGACTAGCGGAATACGAGCAGTACTTC; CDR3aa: CASRPGLAEYEQYF
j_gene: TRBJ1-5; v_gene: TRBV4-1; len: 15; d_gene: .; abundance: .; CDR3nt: TGCGCCAGCAGCCAAGTGGGAGGCTACAATCAGCCCCAGCATTTT; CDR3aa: CASSQVGGYNQPQHF
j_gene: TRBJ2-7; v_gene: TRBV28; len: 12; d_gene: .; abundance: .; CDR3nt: TGTGCCAGCGGGGGGAACTCCTACGAGCAGTACTTC; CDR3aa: CASGGNSYEQYF
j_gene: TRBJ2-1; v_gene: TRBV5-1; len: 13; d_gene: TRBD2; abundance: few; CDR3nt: TGCGCCAGCAGGGTTAGCGGGGGGCCGAAGCAGTTCTTC; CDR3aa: CASRVSGGPKQFF
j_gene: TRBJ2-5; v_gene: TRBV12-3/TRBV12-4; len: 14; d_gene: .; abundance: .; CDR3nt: TGTGCCAGCAGTTTTGTGGGGCCCCAAGAGACCCAGTACTTC; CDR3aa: CASSFVGPQETQYF